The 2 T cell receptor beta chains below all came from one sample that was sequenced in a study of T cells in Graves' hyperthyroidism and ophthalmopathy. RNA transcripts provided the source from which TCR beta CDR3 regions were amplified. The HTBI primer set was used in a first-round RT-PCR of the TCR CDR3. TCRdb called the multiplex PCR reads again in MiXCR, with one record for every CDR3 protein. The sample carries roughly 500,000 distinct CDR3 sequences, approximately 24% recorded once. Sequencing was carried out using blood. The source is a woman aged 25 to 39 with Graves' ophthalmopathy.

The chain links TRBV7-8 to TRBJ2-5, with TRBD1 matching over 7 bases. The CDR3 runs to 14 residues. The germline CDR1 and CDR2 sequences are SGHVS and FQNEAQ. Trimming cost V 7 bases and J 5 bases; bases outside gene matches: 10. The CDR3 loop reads CASMYQGGRETQYF. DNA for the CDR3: TGTGCCAGCATGTACCAAGGGGGCAGGGAGACCCAGTACTTC.

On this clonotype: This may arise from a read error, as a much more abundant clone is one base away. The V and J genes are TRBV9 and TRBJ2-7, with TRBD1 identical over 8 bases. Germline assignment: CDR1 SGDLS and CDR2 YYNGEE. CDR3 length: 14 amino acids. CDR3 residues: CAISPEGQAGEQYF. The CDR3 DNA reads TGTGCCATCAGCCCGGAGGGACAGGCTGGCGAGCAGTACTTC.